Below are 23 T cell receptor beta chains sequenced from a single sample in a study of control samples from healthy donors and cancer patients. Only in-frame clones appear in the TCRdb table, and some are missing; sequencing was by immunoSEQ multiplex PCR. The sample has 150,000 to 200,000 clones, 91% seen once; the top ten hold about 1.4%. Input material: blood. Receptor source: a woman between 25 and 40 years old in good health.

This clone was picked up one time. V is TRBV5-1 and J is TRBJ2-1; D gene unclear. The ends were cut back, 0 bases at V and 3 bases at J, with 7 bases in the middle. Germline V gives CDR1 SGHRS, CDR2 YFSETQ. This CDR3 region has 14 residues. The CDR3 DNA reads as TGCGCCAGCAGCTTGGCGGACCGCTACAATGAGCAGTTCTTC. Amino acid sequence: CASSLADRYNEQFF.

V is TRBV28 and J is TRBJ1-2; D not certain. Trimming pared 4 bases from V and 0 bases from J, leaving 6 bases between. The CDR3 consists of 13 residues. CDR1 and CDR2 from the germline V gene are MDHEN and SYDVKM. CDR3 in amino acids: CASSSTANYGYTF. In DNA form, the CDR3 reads TGTGCCAGCAGTTCCACGGCTAACTATGGCTACACCTTC.

The CDR3 spells CASSPGQGNTEAFF. Here the CDR3 DNA reads TGTGCCAGCAGTCCGGGACAGGGGAACACTGAAGCTTTCTTT. This chain joins TRBV6-4 and TRBJ1-1, with 9 bases identical to TRBD1. V lost 5 bases and J lost 1; bases outside the gene matches: 2. Germline V lookup: CDR1 MRHNA, CDR2 SNTAGT. This CDR3 is built from 14 residues.

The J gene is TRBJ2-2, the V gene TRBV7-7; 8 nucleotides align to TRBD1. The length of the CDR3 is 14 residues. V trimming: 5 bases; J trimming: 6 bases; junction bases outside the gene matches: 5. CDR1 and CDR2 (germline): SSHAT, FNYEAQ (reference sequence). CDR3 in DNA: TGTGCCAGCAGCGAGGACAGGGCGGCCGGGGAGCTGTTTTTT. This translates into CASSEDRAAGELFF.

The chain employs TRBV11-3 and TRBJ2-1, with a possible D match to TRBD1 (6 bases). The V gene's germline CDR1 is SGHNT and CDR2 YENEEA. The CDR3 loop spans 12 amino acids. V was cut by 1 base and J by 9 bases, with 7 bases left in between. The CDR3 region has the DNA TGTGCCAGCAGCTTAGGGGGGCGTGAGCAGTTCTTC. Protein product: CASSLGGREQFF.

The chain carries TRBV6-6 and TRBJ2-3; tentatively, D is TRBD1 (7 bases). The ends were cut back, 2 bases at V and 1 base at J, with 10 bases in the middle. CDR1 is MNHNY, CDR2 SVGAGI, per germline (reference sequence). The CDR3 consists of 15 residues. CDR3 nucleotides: TGTGCCAGCAGTTACGGAGGGGGCCGCACAGATACGCAGTATTTT. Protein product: CASSYGGGRTDTQYF.

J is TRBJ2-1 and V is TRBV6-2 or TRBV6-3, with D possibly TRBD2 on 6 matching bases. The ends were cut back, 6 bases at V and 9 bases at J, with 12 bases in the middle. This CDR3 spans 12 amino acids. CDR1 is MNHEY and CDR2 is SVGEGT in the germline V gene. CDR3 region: CASSRDLPEQFF. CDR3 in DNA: TGTGCCAGCAGCCGGGACTTGCCTGAGCAGTTCTTC.

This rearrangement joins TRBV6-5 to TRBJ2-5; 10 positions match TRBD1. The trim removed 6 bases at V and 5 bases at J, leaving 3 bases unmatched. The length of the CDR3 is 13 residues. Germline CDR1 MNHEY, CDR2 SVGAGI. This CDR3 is CASRDRGRETQYF. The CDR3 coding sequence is TGTGCCAGCAGAGACAGGGGGCGGGAGACCCAGTACTTC.

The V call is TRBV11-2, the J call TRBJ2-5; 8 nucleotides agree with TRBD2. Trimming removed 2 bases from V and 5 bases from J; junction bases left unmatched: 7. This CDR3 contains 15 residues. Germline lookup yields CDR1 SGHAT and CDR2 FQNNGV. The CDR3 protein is CASSLWSGGLETQYF. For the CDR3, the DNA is TGTGCCAGCAGCTTATGGTCGGGGGGGCTGGAGACCCAGTACTTC.

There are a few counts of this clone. CDR3 residues: CASSTRDRTSGGRTGELFF. The CDR3 coding sequence is TGTGCCAGCAGCACCCGGGACCGCACTAGCGGGGGGCGCACCGGGGAGCTGTTTTTT. The J gene is TRBJ2-2, the V gene TRBV7-9; 12 bases match TRBD2. CDR3 length: 19 amino acids. Germline-derived CDR1 and CDR2 are SEHNR and FQNEAQ (reference sequence). The trim removed 5 bases at V and 4 bases at J, leaving 14 bases unmatched.

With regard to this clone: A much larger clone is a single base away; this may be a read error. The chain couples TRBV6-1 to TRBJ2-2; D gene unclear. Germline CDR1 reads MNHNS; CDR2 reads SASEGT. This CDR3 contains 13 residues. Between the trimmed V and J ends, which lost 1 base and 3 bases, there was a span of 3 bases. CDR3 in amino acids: CASSEGHTGELFF. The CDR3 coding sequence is TGTGCCAGCAGTGAAGGGCACACCGGGGAGCTGTTTTTT.

The CDR3 coding sequence is TGTGCCATCAGCGGGACAGCCTACGAGCAGTACTTC. Protein product: CAISGTAYEQYF. The chain carries TRBV10-3 and TRBJ2-7; TRBD1 aligns across 7 bases. Germline V gives CDR1 ENHRY, CDR2 SYGVKD. Trimming at V came to 6 bases and at J to 2 bases, leaving 1 base not matched to a gene. The CDR3 is made up of 12 amino acids.

CDR3 protein: CASSGQGPGGNQPQHF. The CDR3 DNA is TGTGCCAGCAGCGGTCAGGGGCCAGGGGGAAATCAGCCCCAGCATTTT. The J gene is TRBJ1-5, the V gene TRBV7-2; 7 bases fit TRBD1. Germline CDR1 and CDR2: SGHTA and FQGNSA. This CDR3 is built from 16 residues. V lost 5 bases, J lost 4 bases, and 11 bases stayed unmatched.

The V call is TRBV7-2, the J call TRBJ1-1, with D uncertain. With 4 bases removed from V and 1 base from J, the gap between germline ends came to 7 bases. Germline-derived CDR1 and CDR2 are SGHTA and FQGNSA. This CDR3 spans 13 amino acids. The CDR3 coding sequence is TGTGCCAGCAGCTACCGACAGAACACTGAAGCTTTCTTT. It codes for CASSYRQNTEAFF.

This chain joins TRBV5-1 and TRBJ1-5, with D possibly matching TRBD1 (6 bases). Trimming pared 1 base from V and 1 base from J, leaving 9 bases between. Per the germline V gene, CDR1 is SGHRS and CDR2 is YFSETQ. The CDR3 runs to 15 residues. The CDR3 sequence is CASSLRGGSNQPQHF. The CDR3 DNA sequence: TGCGCCAGCAGCTTGAGGGGGGGAAGCAATCAGCCCCAGCATTTT.

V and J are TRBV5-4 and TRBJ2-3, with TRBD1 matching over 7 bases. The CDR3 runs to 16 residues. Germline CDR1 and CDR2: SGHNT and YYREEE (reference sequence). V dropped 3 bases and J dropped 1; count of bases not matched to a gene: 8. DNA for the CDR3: TGTGCCAGCAGCTACTACAGGGGCGCGGGCACAGATACGCAGTATTTT. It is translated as CASSYYRGAGTDTQYF.

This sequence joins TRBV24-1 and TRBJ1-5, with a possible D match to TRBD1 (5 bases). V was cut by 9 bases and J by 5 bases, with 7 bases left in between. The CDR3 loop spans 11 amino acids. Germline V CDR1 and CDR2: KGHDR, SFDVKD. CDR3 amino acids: CATGRDQPQHF. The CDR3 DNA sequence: TGTGCCACCGGCAGGGATCAGCCCCAGCATTTT.

CDR3 sequence (DNA): TGTGCCAGCAGCTTCGGGACAGGGGGTACCGGGGAGCTGTTTTTT. Amino acids: CASSFGTGGTGELFF. The chain has TRBV11-2 and TRBJ2-2; TRBD1 agrees at 11 bases. The CDR3 contains 15 residues. Germline V gene lookup returns CDR1 SGHAT and CDR2 FQNNGV. V shed 3 bases, J shed 5 bases, and the junction held 2 bases outside the gene matches. Filled out from reference TRBV11-2 and TRBJ2-2, the complete variable domain reads EAGVAQSPRYKIIEKRQSVAFWCNPISGHATLYWYQQILGQGPKLLIQFQNNGVVDDSQLPKDRFSAERLKGVDSTLKIQPAKLEDSAVYLCASSFGTGGTGELFFGEGSRLTVL.

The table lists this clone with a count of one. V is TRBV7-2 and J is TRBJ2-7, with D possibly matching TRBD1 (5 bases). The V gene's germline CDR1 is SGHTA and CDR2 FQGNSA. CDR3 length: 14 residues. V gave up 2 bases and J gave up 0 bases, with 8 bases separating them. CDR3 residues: CASSLSRASYEQYF. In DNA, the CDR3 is TGTGCCAGCAGCTTAAGCAGGGCCTCCTACGAGCAGTACTTC.

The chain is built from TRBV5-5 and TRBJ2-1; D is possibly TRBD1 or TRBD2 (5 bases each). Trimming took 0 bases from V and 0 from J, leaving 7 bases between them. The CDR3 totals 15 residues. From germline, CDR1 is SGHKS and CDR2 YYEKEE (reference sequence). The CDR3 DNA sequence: TGTGCCAGCAGCTTGGCAGGGAGCTCCTACAATGAGCAGTTCTTC. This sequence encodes CASSLAGSSYNEQFF.

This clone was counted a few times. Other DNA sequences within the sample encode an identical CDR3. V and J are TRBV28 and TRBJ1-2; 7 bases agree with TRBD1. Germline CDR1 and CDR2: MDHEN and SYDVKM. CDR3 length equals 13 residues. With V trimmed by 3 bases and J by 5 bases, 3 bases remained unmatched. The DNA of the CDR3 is TGTGCCAGCAGTTTGGTGACAGGGTATGGCTACACCTTC. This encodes CASSLVTGYGYTF.

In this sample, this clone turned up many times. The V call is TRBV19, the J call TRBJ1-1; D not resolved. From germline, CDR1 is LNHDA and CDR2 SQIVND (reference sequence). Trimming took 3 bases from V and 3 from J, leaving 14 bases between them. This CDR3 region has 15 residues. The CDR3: CASSMSYGFDTEAFF. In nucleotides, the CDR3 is TGTGCCAGTAGTATGTCGTATGGTTTCGACACTGAAGCTTTCTTT.

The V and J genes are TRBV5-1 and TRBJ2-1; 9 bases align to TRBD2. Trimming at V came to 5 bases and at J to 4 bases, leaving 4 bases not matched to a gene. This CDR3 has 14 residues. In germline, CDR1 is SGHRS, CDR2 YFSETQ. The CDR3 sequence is CASRRTSEYNEQFF. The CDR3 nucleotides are TGCGCCAGCAGGAGGACTAGCGAGTACAATGAGCAGTTCTTC. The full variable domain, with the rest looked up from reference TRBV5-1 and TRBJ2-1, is KAGVTQTPRYLIKTRGQQVTLSCSPISGHRSVSWYQQTPGQGLQFLFEYFSETQRNKGNFPGRFSGRQFSNSRSEMNVSTLELGDSALYLCASRRTSEYNEQFFGPGTRLTVL.